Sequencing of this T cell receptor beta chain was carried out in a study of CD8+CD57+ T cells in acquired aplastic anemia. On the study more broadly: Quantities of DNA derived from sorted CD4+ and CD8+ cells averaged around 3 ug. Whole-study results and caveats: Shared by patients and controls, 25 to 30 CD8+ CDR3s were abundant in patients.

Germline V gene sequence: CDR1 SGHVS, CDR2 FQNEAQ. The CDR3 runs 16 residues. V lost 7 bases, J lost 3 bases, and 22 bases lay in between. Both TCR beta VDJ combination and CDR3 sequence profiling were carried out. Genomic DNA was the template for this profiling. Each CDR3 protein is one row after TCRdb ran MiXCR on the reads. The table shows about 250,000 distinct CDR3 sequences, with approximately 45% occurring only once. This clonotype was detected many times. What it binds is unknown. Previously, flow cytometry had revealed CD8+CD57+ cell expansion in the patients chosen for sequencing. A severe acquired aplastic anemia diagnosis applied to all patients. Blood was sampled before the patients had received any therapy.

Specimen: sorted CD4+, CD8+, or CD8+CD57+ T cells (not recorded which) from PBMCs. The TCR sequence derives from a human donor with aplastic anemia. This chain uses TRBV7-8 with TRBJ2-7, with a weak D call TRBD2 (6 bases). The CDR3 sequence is CASMGTGGWSNYEQYF. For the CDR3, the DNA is TGTGCCAGCATGGGGACTGGGGGGTGGTCCAACTACGAGCAGTACTTC.